Following are 23 T cell receptor beta chains from one sample sequenced in a study of response to subunit inactivated influenza vaccine. TCRdb passed the RT-PCR reads through MiXCR, listing each CDR3 protein once. The table has 400,000 to 550,000 distinct CDR3 sequences, roughly 23% seen once. Sequencing was performed on CD4+ T cells sorted from PBMCs, taken roughly 5 days after vaccination. The source of these receptors is a man aged 50 to 59 who received an inactivated influenza vaccine.

This chain connects TRBV5-1 to TRBJ2-7; perhaps D is TRBD1 or TRBD2 (5 bases each). CDR1 SGHRS and CDR2 YFSETQ come from the germline V gene. CDR3 size: 16 residues. V lost 4 bases, J lost 6 bases, and 23 bases lay in between. CDR3 nucleotide sequence: TGCGCCAGCAGCCACGATAAAAAGGGACCCGTCGCCGAGCAGTACTTC. As protein: CASSHDKKGPVAEQYF.

This chain connects TRBV27 to TRBJ2-7, with D possibly being TRBD1 (6 bases). The CDR3 is 14 residues long. V lost 3 bases and J lost 6, with 15 bases in between. Germline CDR1 is MNHEY and CDR2 is SMNVEV (reference sequence). CDR3 DNA: TGTGCCAGCAGTTTTGTAGCAGGGGCGCTCGAGCAGTACTTC. It encodes CASSFVAGALEQYF.

The rearrangement joins TRBV20-1 to TRBJ1-5; D is unresolved. The V gene's germline CDR1 is DFQATT and CDR2 SNEGSKA (reference sequence). The CDR3 sequence is 13 residues long. Trimming cost V 3 bases and J 3 bases, with 9 bases left between them. The CDR3 nucleotides are TGCAGTGCTAGGCAGAGTCACAATCAGCCCCAGCATTTT. It is translated as CSARQSHNQPQHF.

The table lists this clonotype with a few counts. This chain joins TRBV30 and TRBJ2-7, with 7 bases aligning to TRBD1. The CDR3 sequence is 17 residues long. J gave up 0 bases and V 0 bases, and 11 bases lay outside the gene matches. The germline gives CDR1 GTSNPN, CDR2 SVGIG (reference sequence). The CDR3 is CAWSVGLWDSSSYEQYF. The CDR3 bases are TGTGCCTGGAGTGTAGGCCTTTGGGACAGCAGCTCCTACGAGCAGTACTTC.

V usage is TRBV12-3 or TRBV12-4 and J usage is TRBJ2-2, with 7 bases that match TRBD1. The CDR3 has 15 residues. Trimming cost V 6 bases and J 4 bases; bases outside gene matches: 8. The CDR3 DNA follows: TGTGCCAGCAGCATACAGGGGTGGGCCACCGGGGAGCTGTTTTTT. Its protein is CASSIQGWATGELFF.

This clonotype has only a few counts. This chain joins TRBV12-3 or TRBV12-4 and TRBJ1-1; TRBD1 aligns across 7 bases. The CDR3 consists of 12 residues. Germline trimming cut 4 bases from V and 7 bases from J; bases unmatched to any gene: 3. CDR3 in amino acids: CASSSWDSEAFF. DNA for the CDR3: TGTGCCAGCAGTTCCTGGGACAGTGAAGCTTTCTTT.

This clonotype was seen a handful of times. The chain employs TRBV20-1 and TRBJ2-3; the D gene is possibly TRBD2 (5 bases). The CDR3 is 13 residues long. V lost 2 bases and J 7 bases, leaving 13 bases between the germline ends. CDR1 and CDR2 (germline): DFQATT, SNEGSKA (reference sequence). The DNA for the CDR3 is TGCAGTGCTAGATCGGGATTGACGAATACGCAGTATTTT. Amino acid sequence: CSARSGLTNTQYF.

This chain uses TRBV20-1 with TRBJ2-7, with 8 bases lining up with TRBD2. Germline loops: CDR1 DFQATT, CDR2 SNEGSKA (reference sequence). The CDR3 has 14 residues. After removal of 0 bases from V and 3 bases from J, the junction contained 4 bases not matched to a gene. The chain's CDR3 is CSARDAAGDYEQYF. The CDR3, as DNA: TGCAGTGCTAGAGATGCAGCGGGAGACTACGAGCAGTACTTC.

This clonotype was picked up many times. The chain carries TRBV4-2 and TRBJ1-3; D is uncertain. The germline V and J ends were trimmed by 2 bases and 5 bases, with 10 bases remaining between them. The CDR3 covers 14 residues. CDR1 and CDR2 from the germline V gene are LGHNA and YNFKEQ. The chain's CDR3 is CASSQSEARNTIYF. Here the CDR3 DNA reads TGTGCCAGCAGCCAATCCGAGGCCCGAAACACCATATATTTT.

V and J are TRBV20-1 and TRBJ2-2, with 8 bases that match TRBD1. With V trimmed by 2 bases and J by 4 bases, 3 bases remained unmatched. The germline V gene has CDR1 DFQATT and CDR2 SNEGSKA (reference sequence). The CDR3 is 14 residues long. CDR3 DNA sequence: TGCAGTGCTAGACAGGGGGCGGGCACCGGGGAGCTGTTTTTT. Its translation is CSARQGAGTGELFF.

In this sample, this clonotype turned up a few times. The genes are TRBV3-1 and TRBJ1-6; unclear D gene. CDR1 and CDR2 from the germline V gene are LGHDT and YNNKEL (reference sequence). The ends were cut back, 8 bases at V and 1 base at J, with 3 bases in the middle. This CDR3 is 12 amino acids long. This CDR3 reads CASQSYNSPLHF. CDR3 nucleotide sequence: TGTGCCAGCCAATCCTATAATTCACCCCTCCACTTT.

The chain combines TRBV18 with TRBJ2-3, with 7 bases matching TRBD1. The J segment lost 2 bases and the V segment lost 6 bases, leaving 11 bases of the junction unmatched. The length of the CDR3 is 16 residues. Per the germline V gene, CDR1 is KGHSH and CDR2 is LQKENI. CDR3 loop: CASSITGTAYTDTQYF. The DNA of the CDR3 is TGTGCCAGCTCTATCACCGGGACAGCCTACACAGATACGCAGTATTTT.

This sequence joins TRBV11-2 and TRBJ2-1; 7 bases agree with TRBD2. The CDR3 consists of 17 residues. Germline V gene sequence: CDR1 SGHAT, CDR2 FQNNGV. Trimming at V came to 6 bases and at J to 0 bases, leaving 11 bases not matched to a gene. As DNA, the CDR3 is TGTGCCAGCAGTTGGATAGGAGCGGGGAGCTCCTACAATGAGCAGTTCTTC. Protein: CASSWIGAGSSYNEQFF.

J is TRBJ2-7 and V is TRBV5-1; 7 bases map to TRBD1. The J segment lost 2 bases and the V segment lost 4 bases, leaving 12 bases of the junction unmatched. Germline CDR1 is SGHRS and CDR2 is YFSETQ. The CDR3 consists of 16 residues. In DNA, the CDR3 is TGCGCCAGCAGCCCTCGACAGGGAAGTGGCCCCTACGAGCAGTACTTC. It yields the protein CASSPRQGSGPYEQYF.

This clonotype was detected a few times. This rearrangement joins TRBV4-2 to TRBJ2-7; the D is unclear. The CDR3 runs to 16 residues. Trimming removed 3 bases from V and 1 base from J, with 16 bases in between. The germline V gene has CDR1 LGHNA and CDR2 YNFKEQ. The chain's CDR3 is CASSQATGLLSYEQYF. CDR3 in DNA: TGTGCCAGCAGCCAGGCAACCGGGCTTCTGTCCTACGAGCAGTACTTC.

On this clonotype: One base away lies a much larger clone, so this may be a sequencing read error. The chain employs TRBV11-3 and TRBJ2-2; TRBD2 might be the D (5 bases). The CDR3 is made up of 16 amino acids. Germline lookup yields CDR1 SGHNT and CDR2 YENEEA. DNA of the CDR3: TGTGCCAGCAGCCCTACGGACCAACCTAACACCGGGGAGCTGCTTTTT. The encoded protein is CASSPTDQPNTGELLF.

This clonotype was picked up a small number of times. The chain recombines TRBV6-2 or TRBV6-3 with TRBJ2-7; TRBD1 matches at 8 bases. V trimming: 3 bases; J trimming: 2 bases; junction bases outside the gene matches: 3. The germline gives CDR1 MNHEY, CDR2 SVGEGT. The CDR3 has 14 residues. CDR3 coding DNA: TGTGCCAGCAGTTATTCGACAGGGGCCTACGAGCAGTACTTC. Protein: CASSYSTGAYEQYF.

V is TRBV9 and J is TRBJ2-3; TRBD2 matches at 8 bases. The length of the CDR3 is 15 residues. Germline loops: CDR1 SGDLS, CDR2 YYNGEE. The J segment lost 4 bases and the V segment lost 4 bases, leaving 8 bases of the junction unmatched. The CDR3 here is CASSLSGRGSDTQYF. The CDR3 nucleotides are TGTGCCAGCAGCCTGAGCGGGAGAGGCTCAGATACGCAGTATTTT.

This clonotype has just a few counts. This chain joins TRBV4-3 and TRBJ2-3; a weak D match, TRBD2 (6 bases). The CDR3 covers 14 residues. The V end was cut by 1 base, the J end by 6 bases, with 11 bases between. CDR1 LGHNA and CDR2 YSLEER come from the germline V gene. The CDR3 DNA reads TGCGCCAGCAGCCAAGTAGGAGGGCTGGATACGCAGTATTTT. Translation gives CASSQVGGLDTQYF.

This clonotype has a handful of counts. The rearrangement joins TRBV20-1 to TRBJ2-7; tentatively, D is TRBD1 or TRBD2 (5 bases each). The CDR3 extends over 14 amino acids. Trimming cost V 0 bases and J 2 bases, with 11 bases left between them. The germline V gene has CDR1 DFQATT and CDR2 SNEGSKA (reference sequence). This CDR3 is CSAREPGRPYEQYF. The CDR3 DNA is TGCAGTGCTAGAGAACCGGGACGGCCCTACGAGCAGTACTTC.

Only a few counts were recorded for this clonotype. The chain links TRBV12-3 or TRBV12-4 to TRBJ1-5, with 8 bases identical to TRBD1. This CDR3 contains 16 residues. V lost 3 bases to trimming and J lost 2 bases; unmatched junction nucleotides: 6. The CDR3 is CASSFSLGQGNQPQHF. In DNA form, the CDR3 reads TGTGCCAGCAGTTTTTCGTTGGGACAGGGCAATCAGCCCCAGCATTTT.

This clonotype was seen only a few times. The V gene is TRBV3-1, the J gene TRBJ2-1; 8 nucleotides align to TRBD1. Trimming took 4 bases from V and 1 from J; bases not matched to a gene: 3. Germline V CDR1 and CDR2: LGHDT, YNNKEL (reference sequence). The CDR3 totals 15 residues. As DNA, the CDR3 is TGTGCCAGCAGCCGAAACAGGGGGTCCTACAATGAGCAGTTCTTC. Translated: CASSRNRGSYNEQFF.

This clonotype showed up just a few times. The genes are TRBV6-6 and TRBJ2-7; no firm D call. CDR3 length equals 11 residues. Trimming took off 5 bases at V and 6 bases at J, with 8 bases between the two ends. Germline V CDR1 and CDR2: MNHNY, SVGAGI (reference sequence). CDR3 protein: CASSIGSEQYF. CDR3 sequence (DNA): TGTGCCAGCAGTATCGGCTCCGAGCAGTACTTC.